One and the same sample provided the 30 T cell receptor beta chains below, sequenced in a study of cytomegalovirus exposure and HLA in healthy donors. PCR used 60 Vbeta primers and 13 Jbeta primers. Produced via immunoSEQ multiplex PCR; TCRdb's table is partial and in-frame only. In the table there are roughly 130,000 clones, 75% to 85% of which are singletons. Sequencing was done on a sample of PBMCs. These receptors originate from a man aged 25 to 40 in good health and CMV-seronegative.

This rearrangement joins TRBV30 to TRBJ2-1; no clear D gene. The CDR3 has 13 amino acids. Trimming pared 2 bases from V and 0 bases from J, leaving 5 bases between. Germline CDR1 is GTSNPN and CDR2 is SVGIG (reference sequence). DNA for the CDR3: TGTGCCTGGAGTAGGAGCTCCTACAATGAGCAGTTCTTC. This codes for CAWSRSSYNEQFF.

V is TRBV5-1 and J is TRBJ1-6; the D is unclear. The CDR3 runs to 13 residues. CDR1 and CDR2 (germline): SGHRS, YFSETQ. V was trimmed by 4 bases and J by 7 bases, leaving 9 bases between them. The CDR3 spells CASSVDWNSPLHF. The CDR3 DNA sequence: TGCGCCAGCAGCGTGGACTGGAATTCACCCCTCCACTTT.

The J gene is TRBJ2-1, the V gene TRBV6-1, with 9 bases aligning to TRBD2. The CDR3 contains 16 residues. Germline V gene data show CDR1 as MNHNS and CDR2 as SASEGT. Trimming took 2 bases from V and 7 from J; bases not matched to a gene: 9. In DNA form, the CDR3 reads TGTGCCAGCAGTGAATTTAGCGGGAGCAGTTGGAATGAGCAGTTCTTC. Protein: CASSEFSGSSWNEQFF.

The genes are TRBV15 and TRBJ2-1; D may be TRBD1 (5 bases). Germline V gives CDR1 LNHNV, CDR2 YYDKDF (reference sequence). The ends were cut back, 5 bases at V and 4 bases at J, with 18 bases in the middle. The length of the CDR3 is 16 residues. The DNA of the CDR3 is TGTGCCACCAGCCAAGGGGTGGCGGTTCCTTACAATGAGCAGTTCTTC. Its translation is CATSQGVAVPYNEQFF.

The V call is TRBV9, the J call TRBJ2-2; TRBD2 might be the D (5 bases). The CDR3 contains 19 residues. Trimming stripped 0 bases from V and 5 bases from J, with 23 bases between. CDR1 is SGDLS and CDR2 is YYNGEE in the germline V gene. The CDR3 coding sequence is TGTGCCAGCAGCGTAGGCCCCTCGGACTCCACGAGGAAGACCGGGGAGCTGTTTTTT. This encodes CASSVGPSDSTRKTGELFF. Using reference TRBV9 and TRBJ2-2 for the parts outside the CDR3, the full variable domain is DSGVTQTPKHLITATGQRVTLRCSPRSGDLSVYWYQQSLDQGLQFLIQYYNGEERAKGNILERFSAQQFPDLHSELNLSSLELGDSALYFCASSVGPSDSTRKTGELFFGEGSRLTVL.

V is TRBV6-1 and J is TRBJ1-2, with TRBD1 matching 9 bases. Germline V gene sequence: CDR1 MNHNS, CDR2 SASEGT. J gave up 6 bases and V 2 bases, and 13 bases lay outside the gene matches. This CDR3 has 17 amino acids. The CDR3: CASSETQTGGYVDGYTF. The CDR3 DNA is TGTGCCAGCAGTGAAACCCAGACAGGGGGTTATGTGGATGGCTACACCTTC.

CDR3 nucleotide sequence: TGTGCCAGCAAAATATTAGCTGGATATGGGTCCGATGAGCAGTTCTTC. Protein product: CASKILAGYGSDEQFF. This chain links TRBV27 with TRBJ2-1; D is uncertain. The CDR3 runs 16 residues. Germline V gene data show CDR1 as MNHEY and CDR2 as SMNVEV (reference sequence). Trimming removed 7 bases at V and 8 bases at J, with 24 bases between.

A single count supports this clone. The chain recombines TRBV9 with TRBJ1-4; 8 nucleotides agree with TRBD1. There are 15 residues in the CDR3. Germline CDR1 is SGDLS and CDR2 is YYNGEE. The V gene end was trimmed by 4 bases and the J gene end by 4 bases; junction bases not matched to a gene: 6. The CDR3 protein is CASSPIGQGNEKLFF. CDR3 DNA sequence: TGTGCCAGCAGCCCGATAGGACAGGGTAATGAAAAACTGTTTTTT.

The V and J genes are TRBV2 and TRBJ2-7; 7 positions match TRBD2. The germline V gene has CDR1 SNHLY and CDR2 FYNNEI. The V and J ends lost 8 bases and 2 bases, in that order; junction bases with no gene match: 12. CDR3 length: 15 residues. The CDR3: CASRAGQLETYEQYF. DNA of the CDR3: TGTGCCAGCCGAGCGGGGCAACTTGAAACCTACGAGCAGTACTTC.

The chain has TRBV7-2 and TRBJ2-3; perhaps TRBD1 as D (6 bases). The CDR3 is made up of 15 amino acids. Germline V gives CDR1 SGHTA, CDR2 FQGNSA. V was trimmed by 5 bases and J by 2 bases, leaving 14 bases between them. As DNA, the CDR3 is TGTGCCAGCAGCCGACTGGGGGCAACCACAGATACGCAGTATTTT. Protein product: CASSRLGATTDTQYF.

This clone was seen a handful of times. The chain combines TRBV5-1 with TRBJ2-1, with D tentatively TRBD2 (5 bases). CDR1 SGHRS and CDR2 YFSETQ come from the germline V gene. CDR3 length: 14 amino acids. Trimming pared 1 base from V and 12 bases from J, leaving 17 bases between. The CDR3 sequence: CASSLSGGDTGQFF. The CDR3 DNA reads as TGCGCCAGCAGCTTGAGCGGTGGGGATACGGGGCAGTTCTTC. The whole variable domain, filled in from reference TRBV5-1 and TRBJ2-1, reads KAGVTQTPRYLIKTRGQQVTLSCSPISGHRSVSWYQQTPGQGLQFLFEYFSETQRNKGNFPGRFSGRQFSNSRSEMNVSTLELGDSALYLCASSLSGGDTGQFFGPGTRLTVL.

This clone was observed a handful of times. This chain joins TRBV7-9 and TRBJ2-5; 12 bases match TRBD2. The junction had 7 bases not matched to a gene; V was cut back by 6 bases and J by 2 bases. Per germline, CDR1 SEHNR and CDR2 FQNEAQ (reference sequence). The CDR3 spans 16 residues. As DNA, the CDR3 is TGTGCCAGCAGTCACGGGACTAGCGGGCTTCAAGAGACCCAGTACTTC. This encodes CASSHGTSGLQETQYF.

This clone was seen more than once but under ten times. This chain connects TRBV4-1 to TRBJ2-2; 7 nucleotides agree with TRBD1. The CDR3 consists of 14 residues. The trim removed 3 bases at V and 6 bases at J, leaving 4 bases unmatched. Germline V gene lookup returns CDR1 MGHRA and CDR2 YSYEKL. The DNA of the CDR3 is TGCGCCAGCAGCCATCGACAGGGTTCCGGGGAGCTGTTTTTT. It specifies CASSHRQGSGELFF.

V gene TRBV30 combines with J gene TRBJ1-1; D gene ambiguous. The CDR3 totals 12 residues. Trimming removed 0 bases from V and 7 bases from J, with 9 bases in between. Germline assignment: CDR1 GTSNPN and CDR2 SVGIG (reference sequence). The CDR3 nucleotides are TGTGCCTGGAGTGTAAGTCACAGTGAAGCTTTCTTT. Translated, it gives CAWSVSHSEAFF.

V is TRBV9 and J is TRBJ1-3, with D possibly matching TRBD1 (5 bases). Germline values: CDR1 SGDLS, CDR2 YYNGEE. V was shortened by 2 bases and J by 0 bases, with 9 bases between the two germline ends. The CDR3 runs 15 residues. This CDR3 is CASSVGTYSGNTIYF. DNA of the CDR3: TGTGCCAGCAGCGTGGGGACTTACTCTGGAAACACCATATATTTT.

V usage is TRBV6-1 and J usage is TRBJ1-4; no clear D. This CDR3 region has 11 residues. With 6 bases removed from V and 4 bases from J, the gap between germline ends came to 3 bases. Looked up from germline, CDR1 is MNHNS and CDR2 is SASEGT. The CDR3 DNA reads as TGTGCCAGCAGGAGTAATGAAAAACTGTTTTTT. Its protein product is CASRSNEKLFF.

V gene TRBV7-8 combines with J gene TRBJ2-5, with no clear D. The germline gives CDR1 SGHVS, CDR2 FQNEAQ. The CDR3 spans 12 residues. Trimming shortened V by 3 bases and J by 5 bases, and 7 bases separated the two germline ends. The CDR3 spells CASSFIVETQYF. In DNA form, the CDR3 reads TGTGCCAGCAGCTTTATCGTGGAGACCCAGTACTTC.

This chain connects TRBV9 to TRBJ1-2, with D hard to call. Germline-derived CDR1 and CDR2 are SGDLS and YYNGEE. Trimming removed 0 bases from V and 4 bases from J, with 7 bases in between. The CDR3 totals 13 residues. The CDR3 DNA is TGTGCCAGCAGCGTAGCTGCAGGCTATGGCTACACCTTC. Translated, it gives CASSVAAGYGYTF.

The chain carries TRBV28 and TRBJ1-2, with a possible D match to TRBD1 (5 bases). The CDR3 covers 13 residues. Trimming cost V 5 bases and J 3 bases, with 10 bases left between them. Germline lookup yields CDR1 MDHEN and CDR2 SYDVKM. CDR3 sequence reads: CASSEGVHYGYTF. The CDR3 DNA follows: TGTGCCAGCAGTGAAGGGGTTCACTATGGCTACACCTTC.

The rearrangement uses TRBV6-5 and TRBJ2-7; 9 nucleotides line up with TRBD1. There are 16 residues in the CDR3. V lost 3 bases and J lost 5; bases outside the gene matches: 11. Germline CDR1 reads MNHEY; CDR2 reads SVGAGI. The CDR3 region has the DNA TGTGCCAGCAGTTATGATGGAGGACAGGGGATCGACGAGCAGTACTTC. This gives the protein CASSYDGGQGIDEQYF.

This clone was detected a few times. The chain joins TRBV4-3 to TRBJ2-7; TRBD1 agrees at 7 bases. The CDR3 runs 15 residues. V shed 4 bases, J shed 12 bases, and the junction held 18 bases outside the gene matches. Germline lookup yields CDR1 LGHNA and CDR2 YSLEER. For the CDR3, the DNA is TGCGCCAGCAGCCGCCCGGACAGGACGAGCCGCCAGTGGTACTTC. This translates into CASSRPDRTSRQWYF.

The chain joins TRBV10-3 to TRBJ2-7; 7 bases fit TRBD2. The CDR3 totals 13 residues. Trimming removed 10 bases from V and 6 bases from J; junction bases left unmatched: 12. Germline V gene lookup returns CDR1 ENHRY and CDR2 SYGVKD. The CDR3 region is CATRGRLALEQYF. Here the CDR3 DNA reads TGTGCCACCCGGGGTCGACTAGCTCTCGAGCAGTACTTC.

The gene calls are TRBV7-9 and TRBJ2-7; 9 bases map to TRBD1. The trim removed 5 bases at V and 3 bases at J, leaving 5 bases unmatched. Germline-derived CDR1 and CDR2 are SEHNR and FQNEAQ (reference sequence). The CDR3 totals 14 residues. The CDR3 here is CASSTDRGSYEQYF. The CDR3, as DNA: TGTGCCAGCAGCACGGACAGGGGAAGCTACGAGCAGTACTTC.

The CDR3 spells CASSETRGRAPYEQYF. CDR3 sequence (DNA): TGTGCCAGCAGCGAGACCCGCGGGAGGGCCCCCTACGAGCAGTACTTC. The rearrangement links TRBV21-1 to TRBJ2-7; whether TRBD2, the table's D call, matches the DNA was not checked. TRBV21-1 is a listed pseudogene. The CDR3 loop spans 16 amino acids.

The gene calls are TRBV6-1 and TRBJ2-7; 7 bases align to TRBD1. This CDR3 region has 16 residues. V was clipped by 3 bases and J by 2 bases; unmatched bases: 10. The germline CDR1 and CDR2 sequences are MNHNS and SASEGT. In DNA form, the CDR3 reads TGTGCCAGCAGTGACCCTTATCTGACAGGGACCTACGAGCAGTACTTC. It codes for CASSDPYLTGTYEQYF.

The CDR3 here is CASSLSTGTGELFF. The CDR3 DNA is TGTGCCAGCAGTTTATCGACAGGTACCGGGGAGCTGTTTTTT. The J gene is TRBJ2-2, the V gene TRBV27; weak D call: TRBD1 (6 bases). V was clipped by 0 bases and J by 5 bases, with 7 bases between them. The CDR3 covers 14 residues. In germline, CDR1 is MNHEY, CDR2 SMNVEV (reference sequence).

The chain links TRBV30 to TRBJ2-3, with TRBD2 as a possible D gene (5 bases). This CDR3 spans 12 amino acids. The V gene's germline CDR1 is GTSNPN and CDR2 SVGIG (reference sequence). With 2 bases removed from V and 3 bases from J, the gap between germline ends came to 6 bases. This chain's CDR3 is CAWSTGTDTQYF. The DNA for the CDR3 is TGTGCCTGGAGTACGGGGACAGATACGCAGTATTTT.

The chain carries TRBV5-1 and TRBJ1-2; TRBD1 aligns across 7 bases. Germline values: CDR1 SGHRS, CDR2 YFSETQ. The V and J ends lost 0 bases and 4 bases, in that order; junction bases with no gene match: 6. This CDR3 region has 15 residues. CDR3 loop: CASSLVQGRTYGYTF. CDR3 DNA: TGCGCCAGCAGCTTGGTACAGGGGAGGACCTATGGCTACACCTTC. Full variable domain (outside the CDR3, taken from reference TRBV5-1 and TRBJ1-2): KAGVTQTPRYLIKTRGQQVTLSCSPISGHRSVSWYQQTPGQGLQFLFEYFSETQRNKGNFPGRFSGRQFSNSRSEMNVSTLELGDSALYLCASSLVQGRTYGYTFGSGTRLTVV.

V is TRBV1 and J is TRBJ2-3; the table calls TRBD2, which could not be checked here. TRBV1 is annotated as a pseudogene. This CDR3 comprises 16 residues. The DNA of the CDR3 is TGCACCAGCAGCCCGACTAGCGGGAGAGGGGCAGATACGCAGTATTTT. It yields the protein CTSSPTSGRGADTQYF.

This CDR3 reads CASTASSYEQYF. The CDR3 DNA follows: TGTGCCAGCACCGCCAGCTCCTACGAGCAGTACTTC. The chain couples TRBV2 to TRBJ2-7, with D hard to call. Looked up from germline, CDR1 is SNHLY and CDR2 is FYNNEI. The length of the CDR3 is 12 residues. V was pared by 7 bases and J by 0 bases, with 7 bases between. Looking up the rest from reference TRBV2 and TRBJ2-7 gives the full variable domain: EPEVTQTPSHQVTQMGQEVILRCVPISNHLYFYWYRQILGQKVEFLVSFYNNEISEKSEIFDDQFSVERPDGSNFTLKIRSTKLEDSAMYFCASTASSYEQYFGPGTRLTVT.